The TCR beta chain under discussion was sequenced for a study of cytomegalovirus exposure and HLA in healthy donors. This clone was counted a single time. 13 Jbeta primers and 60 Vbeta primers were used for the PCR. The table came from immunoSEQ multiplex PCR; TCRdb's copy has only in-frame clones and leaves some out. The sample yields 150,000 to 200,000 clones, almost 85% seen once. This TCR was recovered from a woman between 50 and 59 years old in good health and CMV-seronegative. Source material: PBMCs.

The CDR3 DNA reads TGTGCCAGCAAAAGGCAGGGGGTGAACACCGGGGAGCTGTTTTTT. It is translated as CASKRQGVNTGELFF. The chain recombines TRBV2 with TRBJ2-2; 7 nucleotides align to TRBD1. Germline V CDR1 and CDR2: SNHLY, FYNNEI. The CDR3 length is 15 residues. V shed 7 bases and J 1 base; nucleotides not matched to a gene: 6.